Presented here are 9 T cell receptor beta chains from one specimen sequenced in a study of blood T cell repertoires in COVID-19. The method was immunoSEQ multiplex PCR; TCRdb's version includes in-frame clones alone and lacks a portion of them. Of around 170,000 clones in the sample, around four fifths were seen once. Sequencing was performed on peripheral blood. These receptors were obtained from a woman aged 40 to 55 with acute or convalescent COVID-19.

The rearrangement uses TRBV30 and TRBJ1-5; no firm D call. The germline gives CDR1 GTSNPN, CDR2 SVGIG (reference sequence). There are 13 residues in the CDR3. V was cut by 2 bases and J by 3 bases, with 8 bases left in between. The CDR3 reads CAWSITDNQPQHF. CDR3 nucleotide sequence: TGTGCCTGGAGTATAACTGACAATCAGCCCCAGCATTTT.

A note on this clone: Distinct nucleotide sequences in the sample also encode this CDR3. The chain is built from TRBV30 and TRBJ2-7; D is undetermined. The CDR3 length is 11 residues. The germline V gene has CDR1 GTSNPN and CDR2 SVGIG (reference sequence). V was trimmed by 2 bases and J by 3 bases, leaving 5 bases between them. In DNA form, the CDR3 reads TGTGCCTGGAGTCTAAGCTACGAGCAGTACTTC. Amino acid sequence: CAWSLSYEQYF.

The gene calls are TRBV3-1 (or the pseudogene TRBV3-2) and TRBJ2-1; 11 bases are shared with TRBD2. Germline V gene lookup returns CDR1 LGHDT and CDR2 YNNKEL (reference sequence). V was clipped by 4 bases and J by 8 bases; unmatched bases: 13. The CDR3 has 17 amino acids. CDR3 in amino acids: CASSLFVAGGPFDEQFF. CDR3 coding DNA: TGTGCCAGCAGCCTCTTCGTAGCGGGGGGGCCTTTCGATGAGCAGTTCTTC.

A single count supports this clone. This chain joins TRBV27 and TRBJ1-4, with TRBD1 as a possible D gene (5 bases). The CDR3 covers 15 residues. Germline V lookup: CDR1 MNHEY, CDR2 SMNVEV (reference sequence). With 3 bases removed from V and 4 bases from J, the gap between germline ends came to 12 bases. DNA of the CDR3: TGTGCCAGCAGTTTCTCAGGACACGATAATGAAAAACTGTTTTTT. Translated, it gives CASSFSGHDNEKLFF.

The CDR3 spells CASSLGGTFSYEQYF. CDR3 in DNA: TGTGCCAGCAGTTTAGGCGGGACCTTCTCCTACGAGCAGTACTTC. The J gene is TRBJ2-7, the V gene TRBV28, with D tentatively TRBD2 (6 bases). CDR3 length: 15 residues. In germline, CDR1 is MDHEN, CDR2 SYDVKM. Trimming shortened V by 2 bases and J by 0 bases, and 11 bases separated the two germline ends.

The chain uses TRBV2 and TRBJ2-7, with 10 bases fitting TRBD1. The germline V gene encodes CDR1 SNHLY and CDR2 FYNNEI. The junction had 9 bases not matched to a gene; V was cut back by 7 bases and J by 6 bases. The CDR3 consists of 14 residues. The CDR3 DNA sequence: TGTGCCAGCAACCTTTATCGGACAGGGGGCGAGCAGTACTTC. Translation: CASNLYRTGGEQYF.

The rearrangement joins TRBV12-3 or TRBV12-4 to TRBJ1-1; no reliable D call. V lost 3 bases, J lost 4 bases, and 6 bases lay in between. The CDR3 is 12 residues long. The CDR3 protein is CASSFIGTEAFF. As DNA, the CDR3 is TGTGCCAGCAGTTTCATCGGCACTGAAGCTTTCTTT.

V and J are TRBV19 and TRBJ1-4; 9 positions match TRBD1. This CDR3 region has 15 residues. Germline V lookup: CDR1 LNHDA, CDR2 SQIVND (reference sequence). The V segment lost 4 bases and the J segment 3 bases; nucleotides outside the gene matches: 3. The CDR3 nucleotides are TGTGCCAGTAGTAGGGGACAGGGCTCTAATGAAAAACTGTTTTTT. This sequence encodes CASSRGQGSNEKLFF. Full variable domain (outside the CDR3, taken from reference TRBV19 and TRBJ1-4): DGGITQSPKYLFRKEGQNVTLSCEQNLNHDAMYWYRQDPGQGLRLIYYSQIVNDFQKGDIAEGYSVSREKKESFPLTVTSAQKNPTAFYLCASSRGQGSNEKLFFGSGTQLSVL.

The V and J genes are TRBV27 and TRBJ1-1, with TRBD1 identical over 8 bases. Germline CDR1 MNHEY, CDR2 SMNVEV (reference sequence). V dropped 3 bases and J dropped 7; count of bases not matched to a gene: 7. The CDR3 loop spans 14 amino acids. The CDR3 nucleotides read TGTGCCAGCAGTTTCAAGACAGGGGTAGGTGAAGCTTTCTTT. Translating it yields CASSFKTGVGEAFF.